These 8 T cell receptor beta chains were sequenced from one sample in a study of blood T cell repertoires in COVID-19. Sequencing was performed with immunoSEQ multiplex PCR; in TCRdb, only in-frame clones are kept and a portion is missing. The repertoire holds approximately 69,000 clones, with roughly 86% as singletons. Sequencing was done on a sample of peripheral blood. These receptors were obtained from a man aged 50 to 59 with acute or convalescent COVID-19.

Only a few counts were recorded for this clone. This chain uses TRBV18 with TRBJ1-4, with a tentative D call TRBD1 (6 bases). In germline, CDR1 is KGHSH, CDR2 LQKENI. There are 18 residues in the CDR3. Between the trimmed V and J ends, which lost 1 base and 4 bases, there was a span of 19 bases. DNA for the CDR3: TGTGCCAGCTCACCACGCAGTACCACAGGGTTGGGTAATGAAAAACTGTTTTTT. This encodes CASSPRSTTGLGNEKLFF.

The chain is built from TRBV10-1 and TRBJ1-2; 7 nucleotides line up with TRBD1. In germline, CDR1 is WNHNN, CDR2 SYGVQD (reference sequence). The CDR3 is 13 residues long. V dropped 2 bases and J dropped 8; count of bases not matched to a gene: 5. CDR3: CASSENRGVGYTF. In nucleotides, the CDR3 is TGCGCCAGCAGTGAGAACAGGGGAGTAGGCTACACCTTC.

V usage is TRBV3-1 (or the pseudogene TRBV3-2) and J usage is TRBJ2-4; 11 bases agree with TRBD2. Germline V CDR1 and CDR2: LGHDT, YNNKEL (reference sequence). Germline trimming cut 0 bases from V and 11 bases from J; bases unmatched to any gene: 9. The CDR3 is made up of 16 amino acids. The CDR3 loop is CASSQERGGTSGVQYF. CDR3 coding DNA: TGTGCCAGCAGCCAAGAACGCGGCGGGACTAGCGGTGTTCAGTACTTC.

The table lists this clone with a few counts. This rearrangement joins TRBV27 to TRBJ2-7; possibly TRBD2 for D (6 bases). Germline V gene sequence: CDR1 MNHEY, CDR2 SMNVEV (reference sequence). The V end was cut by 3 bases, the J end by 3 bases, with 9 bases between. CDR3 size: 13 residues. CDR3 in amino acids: CASSLGGFYEQYF. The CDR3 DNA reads TGTGCCAGCAGTTTGGGAGGTTTCTACGAGCAGTACTTC.

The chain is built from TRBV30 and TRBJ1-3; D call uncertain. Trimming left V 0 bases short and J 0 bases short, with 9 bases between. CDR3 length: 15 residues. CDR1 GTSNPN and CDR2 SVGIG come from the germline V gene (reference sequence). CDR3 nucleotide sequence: TGTGCCTGGAGTGTAGCGCAGAGCTCTGGAAACACCATATATTTT. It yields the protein CAWSVAQSSGNTIYF.

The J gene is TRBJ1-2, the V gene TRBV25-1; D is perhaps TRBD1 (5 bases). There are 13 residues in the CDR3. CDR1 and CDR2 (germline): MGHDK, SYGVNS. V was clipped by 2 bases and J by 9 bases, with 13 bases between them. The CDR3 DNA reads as TGTGCCAGCAGTGAACTCGAGGCAGGGCGCTACACCTTC. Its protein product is CASSELEAGRYTF.

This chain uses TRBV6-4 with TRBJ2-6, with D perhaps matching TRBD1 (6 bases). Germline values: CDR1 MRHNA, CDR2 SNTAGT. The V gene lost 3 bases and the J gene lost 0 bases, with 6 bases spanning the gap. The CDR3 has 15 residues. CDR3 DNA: TGTGCCAGCAGTGAGACAGGCTCTGGGGCCAACGTCCTGACTTTC. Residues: CASSETGSGANVLTF.

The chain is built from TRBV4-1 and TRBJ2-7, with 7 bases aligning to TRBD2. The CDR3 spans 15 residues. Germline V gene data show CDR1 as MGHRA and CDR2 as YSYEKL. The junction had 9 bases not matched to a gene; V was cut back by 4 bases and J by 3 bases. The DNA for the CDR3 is TGCGCCAGCAGCCCAGGAGCGGGGAGTTACTACGAGCAGTACTTC. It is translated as CASSPGAGSYYEQYF.